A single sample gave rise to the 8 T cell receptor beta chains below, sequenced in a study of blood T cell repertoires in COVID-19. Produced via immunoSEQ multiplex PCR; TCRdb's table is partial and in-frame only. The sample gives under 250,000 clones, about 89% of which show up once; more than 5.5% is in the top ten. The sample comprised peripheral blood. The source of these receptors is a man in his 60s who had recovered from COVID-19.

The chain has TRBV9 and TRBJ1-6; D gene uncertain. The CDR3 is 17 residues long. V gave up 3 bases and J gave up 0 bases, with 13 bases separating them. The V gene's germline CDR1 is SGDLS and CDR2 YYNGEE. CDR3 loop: CASSASPESSYNSPLHF. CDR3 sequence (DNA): TGTGCCAGCAGCGCCTCACCGGAGAGCTCCTATAATTCACCCCTCCACTTT. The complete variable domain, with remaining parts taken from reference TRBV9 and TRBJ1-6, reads DSGVTQTPKHLITATGQRVTLRCSPRSGDLSVYWYQQSLDQGLQFLIQYYNGEERAKGNILERFSAQQFPDLHSELNLSSLELGDSALYFCASSASPESSYNSPLHFGNGTRLTVT.

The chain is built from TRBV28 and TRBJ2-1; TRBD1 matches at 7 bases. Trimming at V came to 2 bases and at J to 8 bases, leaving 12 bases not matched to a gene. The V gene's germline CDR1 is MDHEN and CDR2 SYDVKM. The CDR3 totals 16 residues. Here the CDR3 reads CASSLKPPRQGYEQFF. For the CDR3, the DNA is TGTGCCAGCAGTTTAAAACCCCCAAGACAGGGCTATGAGCAGTTCTTC.

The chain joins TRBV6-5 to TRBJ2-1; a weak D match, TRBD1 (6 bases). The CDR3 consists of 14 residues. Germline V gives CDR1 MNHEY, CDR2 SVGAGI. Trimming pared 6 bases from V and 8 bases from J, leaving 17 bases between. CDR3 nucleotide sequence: TGTGCCAGCAGGGACAGAGGGTTTAATGATGAGCAGTTCTTC. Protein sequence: CASRDRGFNDEQFF.

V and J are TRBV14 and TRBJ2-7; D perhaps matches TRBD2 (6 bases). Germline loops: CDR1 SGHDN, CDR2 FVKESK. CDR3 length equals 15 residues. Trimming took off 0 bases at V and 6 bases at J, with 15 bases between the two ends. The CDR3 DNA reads TGTGCCAGCAGCCAAGACCCCCTAGCGAGGGGCGAGCAGTACTTC. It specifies CASSQDPLARGEQYF.

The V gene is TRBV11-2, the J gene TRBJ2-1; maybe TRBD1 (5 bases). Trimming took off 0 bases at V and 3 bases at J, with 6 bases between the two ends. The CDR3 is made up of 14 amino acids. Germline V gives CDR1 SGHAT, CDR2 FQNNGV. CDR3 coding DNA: TGTGCCAGCAGCTTAGATACAGGCTACAATGAGCAGTTCTTC. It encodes CASSLDTGYNEQFF.

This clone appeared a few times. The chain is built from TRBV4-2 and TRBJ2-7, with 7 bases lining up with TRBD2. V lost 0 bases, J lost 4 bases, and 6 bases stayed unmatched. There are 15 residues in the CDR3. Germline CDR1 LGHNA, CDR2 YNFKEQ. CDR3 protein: CASSQDRRGLYEQYF. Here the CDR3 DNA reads TGTGCCAGCAGCCAAGATAGAAGGGGACTATACGAGCAGTACTTC.

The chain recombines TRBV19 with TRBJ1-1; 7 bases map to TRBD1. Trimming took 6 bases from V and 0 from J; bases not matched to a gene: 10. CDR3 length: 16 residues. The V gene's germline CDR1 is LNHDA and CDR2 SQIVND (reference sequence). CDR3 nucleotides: TGTGCCAGTAGAACTAGACAGGGCCTCATGAACACTGAAGCTTTCTTT. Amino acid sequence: CASRTRQGLMNTEAFF.

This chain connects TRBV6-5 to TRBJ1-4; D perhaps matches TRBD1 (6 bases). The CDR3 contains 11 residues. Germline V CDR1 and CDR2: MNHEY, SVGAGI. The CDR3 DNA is TGTGCGGGGCAGGGGAATGAAAAACTGTTTTTT. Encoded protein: CAGQGNEKLFF.